Shown below are 8 T cell receptor beta chains from a single sample sequenced in a study of type 1 regulatory T cells. Each CDR3 protein gets one entry after TCRdb re-called the reads with MiXCR. The profile shows 80,000 to 100,000 distinct CDR3 sequences, roughly a third of them singletons. Material: CD4+ T cells, either the whole sample or a sorted fraction (not recorded which). The receptors were gathered from a human donor in good health.

The V call is TRBV7-9, the J call TRBJ2-3; TRBD2 matches 12 bases. Losses at the gene ends were 5 bases for V and 5 bases for J; bases not matched to a gene: 5. Germline V gene lookup returns CDR1 SEHNR and CDR2 FQNEAQ (reference sequence). This CDR3 region has 15 residues. The CDR3 DNA sequence: TGTGCCAGCAGCCTACTAGCGGGAGGAGGAGATACGCAGTATTTT. Translating gives CASSLLAGGGDTQYF.

The V and J genes are TRBV7-2 and TRBJ1-1; TRBD1 aligns across 9 bases. CDR3 size: 17 residues. Losses at the gene ends were 5 bases for V and 0 bases for J; bases not matched to a gene: 10. Germline CDR1 SGHTA, CDR2 FQGNSA. In nucleotides, the CDR3 is TGTGCCAGCAGCCGATTCCCGGGACAGGGATTGAACACTGAAGCTTTCTTT. As protein: CASSRFPGQGLNTEAFF.

There are a few counts of this clonotype. The chain links TRBV19 to TRBJ2-1; D gene ambiguous. Germline loops: CDR1 LNHDA, CDR2 SQIVND (reference sequence). The CDR3 length is 11 residues. With 8 bases removed from V and 3 bases from J, the gap between germline ends came to 5 bases. CDR3 residues: CASSVYNEQFF. The CDR3 nucleotides are TGTGCCAGTTCCGTCTACAATGAGCAGTTCTTC. The complete variable domain, with remaining parts taken from reference TRBV19 and TRBJ2-1, reads DGGITQSPKYLFRKEGQNVTLSCEQNLNHDAMYWYRQDPGQGLRLIYYSQIVNDFQKGDIAEGYSVSREKKESFPLTVTSAQKNPTAFYLCASSVYNEQFFGPGTRLTVL.

V is TRBV27 and J is TRBJ2-7; 9 nucleotides align to TRBD1. V shed 8 bases and J 6 bases; nucleotides not matched to a gene: 17. Germline V gives CDR1 MNHEY, CDR2 SMNVEV (reference sequence). There are 16 residues in the CDR3. As DNA, the CDR3 is TGTGCCAGCTGTCCACGCCAGCCCGGGACAGGGCCCGAGCAGTACTTC. Its translation is CASCPRQPGTGPEQYF.

This clonotype was detected only a few times. The chain is built from TRBV4-2 and TRBJ2-2; 7 positions match TRBD2. This CDR3 is 16 amino acids long. The junction had 5 bases not matched to a gene; V was cut back by 0 bases and J by 4 bases. The germline V gene has CDR1 LGHNA and CDR2 YNFKEQ. The CDR3 nucleotides are TGTGCCAGCAGCCAAGAAGCGGGATGGGGCACCGGGGAGCTGTTTTTT. Amino acid sequence: CASSQEAGWGTGELFF.

The rearrangement links TRBV5-6 to TRBJ2-6, with 8 bases lining up with TRBD1. V was clipped by 2 bases and J by 2 bases; unmatched bases: 6. The CDR3 loop spans 17 amino acids. Germline values: CDR1 SGHDT, CDR2 YYEEEE. The CDR3, as DNA: TGTGCCAGCAGCTTCGACAGGGGCAAAGCTGGGGCCAACGTCCTGACTTTC. Its translation: CASSFDRGKAGANVLTF.

This chain links TRBV6-6 with TRBJ2-3, with D possibly being TRBD1 or TRBD2 (6 bases each). V was shortened by 2 bases and J by 0 bases, with 24 bases between the two germline ends. This CDR3 contains 20 residues. CDR1 and CDR2 from the germline V gene are MNHNY and SVGAGI (reference sequence). This CDR3 reads CASSYGGGSRARLSTDTQYF. The CDR3 DNA sequence: TGTGCCAGCAGTTACGGAGGGGGATCCCGCGCCAGACTTAGCACAGATACGCAGTATTTT.

This chain uses TRBV19 with TRBJ2-1; 9 positions agree with TRBD2. V shed 3 bases and J 4 bases; nucleotides not matched to a gene: 7. Germline assignment: CDR1 LNHDA and CDR2 SQIVND (reference sequence). The CDR3 has 16 residues. CDR3 amino acids: CASSMRIAGGYNEQFF. Written as DNA, the CDR3 is TGTGCCAGTAGTATGAGAATCGCGGGAGGGTACAATGAGCAGTTCTTC.